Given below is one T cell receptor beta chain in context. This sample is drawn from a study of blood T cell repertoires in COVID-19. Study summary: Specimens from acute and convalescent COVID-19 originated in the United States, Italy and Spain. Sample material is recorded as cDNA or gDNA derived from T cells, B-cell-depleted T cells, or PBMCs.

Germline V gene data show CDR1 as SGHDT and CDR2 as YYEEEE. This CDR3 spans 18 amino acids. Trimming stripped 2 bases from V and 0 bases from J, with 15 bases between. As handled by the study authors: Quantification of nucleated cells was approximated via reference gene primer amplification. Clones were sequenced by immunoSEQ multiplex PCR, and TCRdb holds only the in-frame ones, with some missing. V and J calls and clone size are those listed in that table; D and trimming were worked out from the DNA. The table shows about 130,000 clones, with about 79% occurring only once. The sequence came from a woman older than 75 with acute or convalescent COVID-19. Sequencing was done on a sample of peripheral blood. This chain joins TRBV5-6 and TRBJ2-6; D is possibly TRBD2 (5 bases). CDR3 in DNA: TGTGCCAGCAGCTTAGAACCCACCGGGGTCTCTGGGGCCAACGTCCTGACTTTC. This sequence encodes CASSLEPTGVSGANVLTF.